Here is one TCR beta chain with its context. The record originates from a study of blood T cell repertoires in COVID-19. Study details: PBMCs, B-cell-depleted T cells, or T cells provided the cDNA or gDNA that made up the material.

Sequencing used immunoSEQ multiplex PCR; TCRdb keeps in-frame clones, though not all of them. The data show about 180,000 clones, about 88% seen once. In germline, CDR1 is SGHDN, CDR2 FVKESK. Trimming took 0 bases from V and 4 from J; bases not matched to a gene: 8. The CDR3 totals 18 residues. The specimen sequenced was peripheral blood. The source of this sequence is a woman aged 25-40 years with active or convalescent COVID-19. The chain has TRBV14 and TRBJ2-2, with 10 bases aligning to TRBD2. In DNA form, the CDR3 reads TGTGCCAGCAGCCAAGATCTCACTAGCGGGACTATCACCGGGGAGCTGTTTTTT. This encodes CASSQDLTSGTITGELFF.